The 15 T cell receptor beta chains in this list originate from one sample, sequenced in a study of response to subunit inactivated influenza vaccine. One entry per CDR3 protein results from TCRdb running MiXCR on the RT-PCR reads. Found here are some 570,000 distinct CDR3 sequences, about 11% of them singletons; the top ten hold about 10%. The sample also formed part of further work on T cells expressing NK-cell markers. From that study: The TCR beta cDNA came from 5'RACE template switching with UMIs.

The input for sequencing was PBMCs from blood, taken on the day of vaccination. Receptor source: a man over 45 who received an inactivated influenza vaccine.

This clonotype has a handful of counts. This rearrangement joins TRBV4-3 to TRBJ2-7; 13 bases fit TRBD2. V trimming: 2 bases; J trimming: 6 bases; junction bases outside the gene matches: 4. CDR3 length equals 15 residues. CDR1 and CDR2 from the germline V gene are LGHNA and YSLEER. In DNA form, the CDR3 reads TGCGCCAGCAGCCAAAGACTAGCGGGGGGTCTCGAGCAGTACTTC. Its protein is CASSQRLAGGLEQYF.

The table lists this clonotype with many counts. This sequence joins TRBV15 and TRBJ1-1; D not certain. This CDR3 contains 12 residues. V was shortened by 9 bases and J by 9 bases, with 17 bases between the two germline ends. Germline V gene data show CDR1 as LNHNV and CDR2 as YYDKDF (reference sequence). This CDR3 is CATSLVGGQAFF. The CDR3 nucleotides read TGTGCCACTTCTTTAGTAGGCGGGCAAGCTTTCTTT.

This clonotype appeared many times. The chain combines TRBV5-5 with TRBJ2-7; D remains ambiguous. The ends were cut back, 2 bases at V and 7 bases at J, with 7 bases in the middle. The CDR3 consists of 11 residues. From germline, CDR1 is SGHKS and CDR2 YYEKEE (reference sequence). This chain's CDR3 is CASSLGPEQYF. The CDR3 DNA follows: TGTGCCAGCAGCTTAGGCCCGGAGCAGTACTTC.

There are many counts of this clonotype. The chain carries TRBV29-1 and TRBJ2-6; unclear D gene. V was shortened by 4 bases and J by 0 bases, with 7 bases between the two germline ends. Germline values: CDR1 SQVTM, CDR2 ANQGSEA. The CDR3 has 14 residues. CDR3 sequence reads: CSVVGASGANVLTF. The CDR3 DNA is TGCAGCGTTGTAGGCGCCTCTGGGGCCAACGTCCTGACTTTC.

The rearrangement uses TRBV6-2 or TRBV6-3 and TRBJ2-1; 7 bases are shared with TRBD2. CDR1 is MNHEY, CDR2 SVGEGT, per germline. V trimming: 0 bases; J trimming: 0 bases; junction bases outside the gene matches: 14. The CDR3 loop spans 20 amino acids. The CDR3 loop reads CASSYSRPWHREASYNEQFF. The DNA for the CDR3 is TGTGCCAGCAGTTACTCTCGGCCATGGCACCGGGAGGCCTCCTACAATGAGCAGTTCTTC.

The rearrangement links TRBV15 to TRBJ2-7; 7 positions match TRBD2. CDR1 is LNHNV, CDR2 YYDKDF, per germline (reference sequence). CDR3 size: 14 residues. Germline trimming cut 0 bases from V and 4 bases from J; bases unmatched to any gene: 3. CDR3 DNA sequence: TGTGCCACCAGCAGAGAGCGGGGGAGGTACGAGCAGTACTTC. It codes for CATSRERGRYEQYF.

The DNA for the CDR3 is TGCGCCAGCAGCTTACCTGGGACTAGCGGGGGACCGAGCTCCTACAATGAGCAGTTCTTC. Protein product: CASSLPGTSGGPSSYNEQFF. V and J are TRBV5-1 and TRBJ2-1; 14 bases map to TRBD2. CDR1 SGHRS and CDR2 YFSETQ come from the germline V gene. This CDR3 is 20 amino acids long. V was pared by 2 bases and J by 0 bases, with 10 bases of the junction left unmatched.

V is TRBV20-1 and J is TRBJ2-7, with a tentative D call TRBD2 (5 bases). This CDR3 has 13 residues. Germline V gives CDR1 DFQATT, CDR2 SNEGSKA (reference sequence). Trimming pared 6 bases from V and 3 bases from J, leaving 15 bases between. This CDR3 is CSAPSGAFYEQYF. In DNA, the CDR3 is TGCAGTGCCCCAAGCGGAGCTTTCTACGAGCAGTACTTC.

A remark on this clonotype: A much larger clone differs from this one at a single base, so this may be a read error. J is TRBJ2-2 and V is TRBV27, with D possibly matching TRBD2 (6 bases). The CDR3 runs 13 residues. Germline V gene data show CDR1 as MNHEY and CDR2 as SMNVEV (reference sequence). Deletions cut 1 base from V and 6 bases from J, with 6 bases between. The CDR3 loop reads CASSLWEAGELFF. The CDR3 region has the DNA TGTGCCAGCAGTTTATGGGAGGCCGGGGAGCTGTTTTTT.

This clonotype showed up just a few times. V usage is TRBV5-1 and J usage is TRBJ2-5; possibly TRBD1 or TRBD2 for D (5 bases each). V lost 5 bases and J lost 4, with 18 bases in between. CDR3 size: 15 residues. The V gene's germline CDR1 is SGHRS and CDR2 YFSETQ. CDR3 in amino acids: CASRLTGGLRETQYF. In DNA form, the CDR3 reads TGCGCCAGCAGACTGACTGGGGGTCTAAGAGAGACCCAGTACTTC. Based on the CDR3 plus reference TRBV5-1 and TRBJ2-5, the full variable domain is KAGVTQTPRYLIKTRGQQVTLSCSPISGHRSVSWYQQTPGQGLQFLFEYFSETQRNKGNFPGRFSGRQFSNSRSEMNVSTLELGDSALYLCASRLTGGLRETQYFGPGTRLLVL.

This sequence joins TRBV20-1 and TRBJ1-2, with D unclear. Germline V gives CDR1 DFQATT, CDR2 SNEGSKA (reference sequence). This CDR3 comprises 17 residues. V was pared by 2 bases and J by 0 bases, with 19 bases between. CDR3 residues: CSARHSRRIWANYGYTF. For the CDR3, the DNA is TGCAGTGCTAGACACTCGCGGAGGATCTGGGCTAACTATGGCTACACCTTC.

The rearrangement uses TRBV6-2 or TRBV6-3 and TRBJ2-2; D remains unclear. CDR1 is MNHEY and CDR2 is SVGEGT in the germline V gene. The CDR3 has 14 residues. Trimming left V 2 bases short and J 4 bases short, with 8 bases between. CDR3 in amino acids: CASSYTQSTGELFF. The CDR3, as DNA: TGTGCCAGCAGTTACACCCAGTCCACCGGGGAGCTGTTTTTT.

V gene TRBV4-3 combines with J gene TRBJ2-5, with D perhaps matching TRBD1 or TRBD2 (5 bases each). Germline values: CDR1 LGHNA, CDR2 YSLEER. The CDR3 extends over 14 amino acids. V was trimmed by 0 bases and J by 7 bases, leaving 12 bases between them. DNA of the CDR3: TGCGCCAGCAGCCAAGACGCCTACGGGGCGACCCAGTACTTC. It encodes CASSQDAYGATQYF.

The V gene is TRBV21-1, the J gene TRBJ2-7; the listed D gene, TRBD2, was not tested against the DNA. TRBV21-1 is a pseudogene locus. This CDR3 is built from 15 residues. DNA of the CDR3: TGTGCCAGCAGCAAATCCGCGCGGGGTCGGTACGAGCAGTACTTC. It translates to CASSKSARGRYEQYF.

This clonotype came up a few times. The chain combines TRBV6-2 or TRBV6-3 with TRBJ2-5; 7 bases fit TRBD1. This CDR3 is 13 amino acids long. CDR1 is MNHEY, CDR2 SVGEGT, per germline. The trim removed 5 bases at V and 5 bases at J, leaving 5 bases unmatched. Here the CDR3 reads CASSKQGTETQYF. The CDR3 coding sequence is TGTGCCAGCAGTAAACAGGGGACGGAGACCCAGTACTTC.